A single sample is the source of the 21 T cell receptor beta chains below, sequenced in a study of T cell repertoires in cytomegalovirus infection. A single record per CDR3 protein comes from TCRdb applying MiXCR to the reads. The sample holds just over 300,000 distinct CDR3 sequences; roughly 16% are singletons and the top ten take around 12%. Source material: PBMCs. These receptors were collected from a human donor in good health (CMV status not recorded). Some clones in this sample may be carry-over from other donors' samples.

The J gene is TRBJ2-1, the V gene TRBV5-1; 9 positions match TRBD1. Germline V gives CDR1 SGHRS, CDR2 YFSETQ. V dropped 0 bases and J dropped 8; count of bases not matched to a gene: 6. The CDR3 totals 15 residues. CDR3 protein: CASSLGTGVRDEQFF. DNA of the CDR3: TGCGCCAGCAGCTTGGGGACAGGGGTTCGTGATGAGCAGTTCTTC.

This clonotype appeared many times. The chain recombines TRBV4-1 with TRBJ2-7; D is perhaps TRBD2 (6 bases). Germline V gives CDR1 MGHRA, CDR2 YSYEKL. This CDR3 region has 12 residues. V shed 1 base and J shed 5 bases, with 6 bases lying between them. CDR3 nucleotide sequence: TGCGCCAGCAGCCAAGGGGGGGACGAGCAGTACTTC. Translating it yields CASSQGGDEQYF.

This clonotype appeared a few times. The genes are TRBV5-4 and TRBJ2-4, with D possibly being TRBD2 (5 bases). The CDR3 runs 14 residues. Germline V CDR1 and CDR2: SGHNT, YYREEE (reference sequence). V was pared by 0 bases and J by 6 bases, with 10 bases between. CDR3 amino acids: CASSLAGVTNIQYF. DNA for the CDR3: TGTGCCAGCAGCTTGGCCGGGGTGACAAACATTCAGTACTTC.

This clonotype was detected a few times. The chain carries TRBV6-2 or TRBV6-3 and TRBJ1-5; no clear D. Trimming cost V 2 bases and J 4 bases, with 3 bases left between them. In germline, CDR1 is MNHEY, CDR2 SVGEGT. The CDR3 is 12 residues long. CDR3 sequence (DNA): TGTGCCAGCAGTTACGGAAATCAGCCCCAGCATTTT. Its translation is CASSYGNQPQHF.

This clonotype was detected many times. The chain uses TRBV12-3 or TRBV12-4 and TRBJ1-1; 7 nucleotides align to TRBD1. CDR3 length equals 16 residues. V dropped 9 bases and J dropped 0; count of bases not matched to a gene: 13. Here the CDR3 reads CARHSSIGGVNTEAFF. In nucleotides, the CDR3 is TGTGCCAGACACTCGAGCATAGGGGGCGTGAACACTGAAGCTTTCTTT.

The V gene is TRBV18, the J gene TRBJ2-3; perhaps TRBD2 as D (7 bases). CDR1 and CDR2 (germline): KGHSH, LQKENI. The V end was cut by 0 bases, the J end by 0 bases, with 16 bases between. This CDR3 is built from 18 residues. Here the CDR3 DNA reads TGTGCCAGCTCACCACCGGGCGGGGGCCTTCTGAGCACAGATACGCAGTATTTT. Translation: CASSPPGGGLLSTDTQYF.

The sample holds a few counts of this clonotype. This chain uses TRBV20-1 with TRBJ2-1; 9 nucleotides agree with TRBD1. Trimming removed 2 bases from V and 6 bases from J; junction bases left unmatched: 26. Per the germline V gene, CDR1 is DFQATT and CDR2 is SNEGSKA (reference sequence). The CDR3 has 21 residues. CDR3 nucleotides: TGCAGTGCTAGACGGGGGTTGGTGGGGACAGGGCAGGTGGGAAGGTTCAATGAGCAGTTCTTC. Amino acid sequence: CSARRGLVGTGQVGRFNEQFF.

This clonotype was detected a few times. The CDR3 nucleotides read TGTGCCAGCAGCTTGGACAGGGGCCTCACAGATACGCAGTATTTT. It encodes CASSLDRGLTDTQYF. The V and J genes are TRBV5-4 and TRBJ2-3, with 7 bases that match TRBD1. This CDR3 is built from 15 residues. The J segment lost 2 bases and the V segment lost 0 bases, leaving 3 bases of the junction unmatched. Germline V gene sequence: CDR1 SGHNT, CDR2 YYREEE (reference sequence).

To note about this clonotype: Possible read error: a much larger clone is one base away. The V call is TRBV12-3 or TRBV12-4, the J call TRBJ1-5, with TRBD1 identical over 10 bases. The CDR3 length is 15 residues. The V segment lost 6 bases and the J segment 2 bases; nucleotides outside the gene matches: 4. The DNA for the CDR3 is TGTGCCAGCAGCTGGGACAGGGGTGGCAATCAGCCCCAGCATTTT. Its protein product is CASSWDRGGNQPQHF.

On this clonotype: A much larger clone is a single base away; this may be a read error. This chain links TRBV7-2 with TRBJ2-1, with a weak D call TRBD1 (5 bases). The germline gives CDR1 SGHTA, CDR2 FQGNSA. This CDR3 is 11 amino acids long. The V gene lost 10 bases and the J gene lost 11 bases, with 15 bases spanning the gap. CDR3 nucleotide sequence: TGTGCCAACAGGAAAGACAGAAAGCAGTTCTTC. Translated, it gives CANRKDRKQFF.

This clonotype was detected a few times. The genes are TRBV25-1 and TRBJ1-6; maybe TRBD1 (6 bases). From germline, CDR1 is MGHDK and CDR2 SYGVNS. This CDR3 region has 17 residues. The germline V and J ends were trimmed by 0 bases and 9 bases, with 18 bases remaining between them. The CDR3 sequence is CASSEYGQGSYGSPLHF. The CDR3 nucleotides are TGTGCCAGCAGTGAATATGGGCAGGGGTCTTATGGTTCACCCCTCCACTTT. Looking up the rest from reference TRBV25-1 and TRBJ1-6 gives the full variable domain: EADIYQTPRYLVIGTGKKITLECSQTMGHDKMYWYQQDPGMELHLIHYSYGVNSTEKGDLSSESTVSRIRTEHFPLTLESARPSHTSQYLCASSEYGQGSYGSPLHFGNGTRLTVT.

The chain couples TRBV12-3 or TRBV12-4 to TRBJ2-3; the D is unclear. The V end lost 7 bases, the J end lost 1 base, and 9 bases lay between the germline ends. The CDR3 is 13 residues long. CDR3 DNA sequence: TGTGCCAGCAACCTAGTGGGCACAGATACGCAGTATTTT. Translated: CASNLVGTDTQYF.

The sample holds many counts of this clonotype. V usage is TRBV6-6 and J usage is TRBJ2-3, with 15 bases fitting TRBD2. CDR3 length: 17 residues. Unmatched junction bases numbered 7, after V lost 5 bases and J lost 4 bases. In germline, CDR1 is MNHNY, CDR2 SVGAGI (reference sequence). CDR3 residues: CASSRRTSGGESDTQYF. CDR3 nucleotides: TGTGCCAGCAGTCGCCGGACTAGCGGGGGGGAGTCAGATACGCAGTATTTT.

This sequence joins TRBV6-1 and TRBJ2-7; 10 nucleotides line up with TRBD2. Unmatched junction bases numbered 4, after V lost 5 bases and J lost 3 bases. This CDR3 region has 14 residues. Germline V gene data show CDR1 as MNHNS and CDR2 as SASEGT. The CDR3 loop reads CASSYVAGGYEQYF. The CDR3, as DNA: TGTGCCAGCAGTTACGTAGCGGGAGGCTACGAGCAGTACTTC.

This clonotype was observed many times. This sequence joins TRBV7-2 and TRBJ2-7; the D gene is possibly TRBD1 (5 bases). Germline V gene sequence: CDR1 SGHTA, CDR2 FQGNSA. This CDR3 is built from 14 residues. V gave up 2 bases and J gave up 5 bases, with 13 bases separating them. CDR3 bases: TGTGCCAGCAGCTTACGGGCAGGGCGAGACGAGCAGTACTTC. Protein: CASSLRAGRDEQYF.

This clonotype has ten or more counts. The chain joins TRBV7-2 to TRBJ2-3, with TRBD1 identical over 8 bases. Germline CDR1 and CDR2: SGHTA and FQGNSA. This CDR3 has 16 residues. The V and J ends lost 5 bases and 3 bases, in that order; junction bases with no gene match: 10. The CDR3 DNA reads TGTGCCAGCAGCCCAGACAGGGGTTTTCGGACAGATACGCAGTATTTT. This sequence encodes CASSPDRGFRTDTQYF.

This sequence joins TRBV5-1 and TRBJ2-5; 11 bases map to TRBD1. V shed 4 bases and J 3 bases; nucleotides not matched to a gene: 2. The CDR3 is 14 residues long. Germline values: CDR1 SGHRS, CDR2 YFSETQ. The CDR3 is CASSKGQGEETQYF. The DNA for the CDR3 is TGCGCCAGCAGCAAGGGACAGGGGGAAGAGACCCAGTACTTC.

The gene calls are TRBV4-1 and TRBJ1-5; the D is unclear. Germline CDR1 and CDR2: MGHRA and YSYEKL. Trimming removed 0 bases at V and 4 bases at J, with 10 bases between. The CDR3 contains 15 residues. This CDR3 is CASSQEPYSNQPQHF. CDR3 coding DNA: TGCGCCAGCAGCCAAGAGCCGTATTCGAATCAGCCCCAGCATTTT.

In its sample, this clonotype was seen many times. V is TRBV7-2 and J is TRBJ2-2, with a tentative D call TRBD1 (7 bases). This CDR3 has 17 amino acids. Germline lookup yields CDR1 SGHTA and CDR2 FQGNSA. V was shortened by 5 bases and J by 5 bases, with 21 bases between the two germline ends. CDR3 DNA sequence: TGTGCCAGCAGCCCCTCACAGCAGGGGGGAAGAACCGGGGAGCTGTTTTTT. It specifies CASSPSQQGGRTGELFF.

This clonotype appeared a few times. The chain uses TRBV4-1 and TRBJ2-5; maybe TRBD2 (6 bases). V gave up 2 bases and J gave up 5 bases, with 18 bases separating them. The CDR3 runs 16 residues. Germline CDR1 and CDR2: MGHRA and YSYEKL. CDR3 in DNA: TGCGCCAGCAGCCAATCGACCTCGGGGGAGCTGGAGACCCAGTACTTC. It encodes CASSQSTSGELETQYF.

The rearrangement links TRBV7-9 to TRBJ2-5; D not certain. Trimming shortened V by 7 bases and J by 0 bases, and 12 bases separated the two germline ends. Germline CDR1 and CDR2: SEHNR and FQNEAQ (reference sequence). The CDR3 sequence is 14 residues long. This CDR3 reads CASNPPPDQETQYF. The CDR3 DNA sequence: TGTGCCAGCAACCCTCCCCCCGACCAAGAGACCCAGTACTTC.